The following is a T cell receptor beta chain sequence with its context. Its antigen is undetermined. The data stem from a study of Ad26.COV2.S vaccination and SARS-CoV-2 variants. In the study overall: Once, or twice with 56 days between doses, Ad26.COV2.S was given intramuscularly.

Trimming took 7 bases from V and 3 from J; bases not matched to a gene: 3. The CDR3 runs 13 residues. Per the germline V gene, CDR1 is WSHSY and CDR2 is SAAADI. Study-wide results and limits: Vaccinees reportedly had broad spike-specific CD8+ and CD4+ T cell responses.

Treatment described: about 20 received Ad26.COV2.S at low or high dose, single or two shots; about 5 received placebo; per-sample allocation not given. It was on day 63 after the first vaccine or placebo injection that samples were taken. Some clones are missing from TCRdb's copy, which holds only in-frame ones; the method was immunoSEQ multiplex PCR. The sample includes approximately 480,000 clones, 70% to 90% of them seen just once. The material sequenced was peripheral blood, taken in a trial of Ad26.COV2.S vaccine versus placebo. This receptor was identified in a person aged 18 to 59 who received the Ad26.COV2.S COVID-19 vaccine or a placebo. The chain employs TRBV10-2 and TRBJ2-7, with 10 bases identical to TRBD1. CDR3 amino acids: CASIRDRGYEQYF. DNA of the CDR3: TGCGCCAGCATCCGGGACAGGGGCTACGAGCAGTACTTC.